This section outlines one T cell receptor beta chain sequence together with its context. Libraries were prepared by immunoSEQ multiplex PCR; TCRdb keeps only in-frame clonotypes and omits some of them. The sample holds about 33,000 clones, around 94% seen once. Trimming at V came to 5 bases and at J to 3 bases, leaving 11 bases not matched to a gene. The CDR3 is 17 amino acids. Germline CDR1 and CDR2: MNHEY and SMNVEV (reference sequence). The sample comes from a study of T cell clones after liver transplantation. Study as a whole: TCRbeta sequencing after a pre-transplant mixed lymphocyte reaction identified graft-donor-reactive clones, later tracked in post-transplant blood. Apart from three HCV-positive recipients, transplants were for non-autoimmune, non-viral reasons. Tolerant meant at least one year fully off immunosuppression without liver enzymes above twice normal. Samples came pre-transplant, pre-randomization before withdrawal, and post-randomization after withdrawal ended.

The chain employs TRBV27 and TRBJ2-3; the match to TRBD2 covers 10 bases. Source: CD8+ T cells from blood, taken 12 months after liver transplant. The clonotype originates from a human patient who received a liver transplant. Some T cells could come from the graft donor. The CDR3 here is CASSPESSGSLTDTQYF. In nucleotides, the CDR3 is TGTGCCAGCAGTCCAGAATCTAGCGGGAGTTTGACAGATACGCAGTATTTT.